The clone carrying this T cell receptor beta chain turned up a few times. The antigen is not known. Primers used in a second PCR of roughly 6 to 12 cycles were a sample-barcoded 5' primer and a J-beta primer mix. No fewer than 3 million CDR3-containing paired-end reads came from each sample. One entry per CDR3 protein results from TCRdb running MiXCR on the 5' RACE reads. The sample lists roughly 800,000 distinct CDR3 sequences, about 34% occurring once. The CDR3 is 14 residues long. Germline V gives CDR1 LGHNT, CDR2 FRNRAP. The data were obtained in a study of blood T cells in healthy people across ages. Whole-study results and caveats: It was the long-lived donors that had more naive CD4+ cells and higher diversity than aged donors. Not knowing donor CMV status may have confounded expanded clonotype changes.

The chain has TRBV12-5 and TRBJ2-1; D remains ambiguous. The DNA matches TRBJ2-7 better at its end, which makes the J call doubtful. The TCR comes from a man aged 18-30 years in good health. Material: blood. CDR3 amino acids: CASVGQASYNEQYF. CDR3 coding DNA: TGTGCTAGTGTAGGGCAGGCCTCCTACAATGAGCAGTACTTC.